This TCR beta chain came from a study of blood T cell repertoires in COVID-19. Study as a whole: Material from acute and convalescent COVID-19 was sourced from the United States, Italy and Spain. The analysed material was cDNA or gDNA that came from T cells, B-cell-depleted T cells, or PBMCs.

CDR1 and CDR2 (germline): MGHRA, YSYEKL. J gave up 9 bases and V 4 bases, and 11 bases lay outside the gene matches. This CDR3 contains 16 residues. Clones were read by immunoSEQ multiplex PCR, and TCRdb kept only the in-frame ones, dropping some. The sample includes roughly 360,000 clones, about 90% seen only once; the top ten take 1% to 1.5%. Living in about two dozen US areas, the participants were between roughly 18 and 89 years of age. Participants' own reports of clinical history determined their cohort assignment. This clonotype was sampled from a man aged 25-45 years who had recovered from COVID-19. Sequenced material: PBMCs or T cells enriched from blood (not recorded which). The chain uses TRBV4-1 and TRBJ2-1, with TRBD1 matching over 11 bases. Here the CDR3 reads CASSPELTGTGGEQFF. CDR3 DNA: TGCGCCAGCAGCCCAGAACTAACCGGGACAGGGGGTGAGCAGTTCTTC.